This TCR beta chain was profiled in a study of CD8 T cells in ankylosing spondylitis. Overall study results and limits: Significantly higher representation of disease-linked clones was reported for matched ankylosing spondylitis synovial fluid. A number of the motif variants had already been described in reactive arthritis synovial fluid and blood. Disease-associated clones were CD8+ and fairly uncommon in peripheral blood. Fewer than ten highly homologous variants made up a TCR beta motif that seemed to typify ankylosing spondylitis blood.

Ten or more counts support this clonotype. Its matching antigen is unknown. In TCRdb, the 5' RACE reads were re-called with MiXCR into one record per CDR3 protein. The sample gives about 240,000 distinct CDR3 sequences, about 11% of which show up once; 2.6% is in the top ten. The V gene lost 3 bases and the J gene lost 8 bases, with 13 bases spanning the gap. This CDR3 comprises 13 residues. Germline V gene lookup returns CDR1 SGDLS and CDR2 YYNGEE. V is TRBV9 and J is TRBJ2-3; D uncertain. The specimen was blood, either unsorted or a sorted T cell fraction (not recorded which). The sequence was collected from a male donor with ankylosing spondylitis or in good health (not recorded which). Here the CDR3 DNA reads TGTGCCAGCAGCGGATCGGACGTTCTTACGCAGTATTTT. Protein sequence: CASSGSDVLTQYF.